Below are 28 T cell receptor beta chains sequenced from a single sample in a study of cytomegalovirus exposure and HLA in healthy donors. The PCR had 60 Vbeta and 13 Jbeta primers. Sequencing was performed with immunoSEQ multiplex PCR; in TCRdb, only in-frame clones are kept and a portion is missing. The sample has some 170,000 clones; 75% are singletons. Material for sequencing was PBMCs. The receptors were gathered from a male donor in good health and CMV-seronegative.

The genes are TRBV2 and TRBJ1-4; tentatively, D is TRBD1 (6 bases). The CDR3 spans 18 residues. Trimming removed 7 bases at V and 3 bases at J, with 24 bases between. Germline-derived CDR1 and CDR2 are SNHLY and FYNNEI. Here the CDR3 reads CASKSGWRGALANEKLFF. CDR3 sequence (DNA): TGTGCCAGCAAATCGGGGTGGCGGGGGGCTCTAGCTAATGAAAAACTGTTTTTT.

V and J are TRBV7-3 and TRBJ2-3; the D gene is possibly TRBD2 (6 bases). The V gene lost 5 bases and the J gene lost 3 bases, with 12 bases spanning the gap. CDR1 SGHTA and CDR2 FQGTGA come from the germline V gene. CDR3 length: 14 amino acids. The CDR3 bases are TGTGCCAGCAGCCCCCGGGCGGGGACAGATACGCAGTATTTT. It translates to CASSPRAGTDTQYF. Together with reference TRBV7-3 and TRBJ2-3, the CDR3 gives the full variable domain: GAGVSQTPSNKVTEKGKYVELRCDPISGHTALYWYRQSLGQGPEFLIYFQGTGAADDSGLPNDRFFAVRPEGSVSTLKIQRTERGDSAVYLCASSPRAGTDTQYFGPGTRLTVL.

The chain uses TRBV28 and TRBJ2-2; 8 bases are shared with TRBD2. Per germline, CDR1 MDHEN and CDR2 SYDVKM. CDR3 length equals 15 residues. Losses at the gene ends were 6 bases for V and 0 bases for J; bases not matched to a gene: 3. The CDR3 region has the DNA TGTGCCAGCAGCCGGGGGGGGGCGAACACCGGGGAGCTGTTTTTT. Its translation is CASSRGGANTGELFF.

The chain carries TRBV9 and TRBJ2-1, with 15 bases matching TRBD2. CDR1 and CDR2 (germline): SGDLS, YYNGEE. The CDR3 consists of 20 residues. The ends lost 3 bases at V and 0 bases at J; junction bases unmatched: 10. In DNA, the CDR3 is TGTGCCAGCAGCGCCCGAGGGACTAGCGGGGGGCTTAGCTCCTACAATGAGCAGTTCTTC. It is translated as CASSARGTSGGLSSYNEQFF.

This clone was counted only a few times. The gene calls are TRBV4-3 and TRBJ2-7; D not certain. The ends were cut back, 5 bases at V and 0 bases at J, with 14 bases in the middle. This CDR3 is 15 amino acids long. Germline V gives CDR1 LGHNA, CDR2 YSLEER. DNA of the CDR3: TGCGCCAGCAGCAGGTCGGCGGTAGACTCCTACGAGCAGTACTTC. As protein: CASSRSAVDSYEQYF.

The V call is TRBV12-5, the J call TRBJ2-1, with D perhaps TRBD2 (5 bases). Per germline, CDR1 LGHNT and CDR2 FRNRAP. V dropped 3 bases and J dropped 0 bases, with 15 bases sitting between them. The CDR3 has 17 residues. Here the CDR3 DNA reads TGTGCTAGTGGTTTAAATTCGGGGAGAAGCTCCTACAATGAGCAGTTCTTC. Translated, it gives CASGLNSGRSSYNEQFF.

The chain has TRBV19 and TRBJ2-1; 9 bases are shared with TRBD1. The CDR3 is 17 amino acids. After removal of 4 bases from V and 3 bases from J, the junction contained 10 bases not matched to a gene. Germline assignment: CDR1 LNHDA and CDR2 SQIVND (reference sequence). In DNA, the CDR3 is TGTGCCAGTAGTAGGTACGCGACAGGGGGAAACTACAATGAGCAGTTCTTC. This sequence encodes CASSRYATGGNYNEQFF.

This clone was recorded only once. CDR3 sequence: CASSYSGQGAGETQYF. In DNA, the CDR3 is TGTGCCAGCAGTTACTCAGGCCAGGGGGCAGGGGAGACCCAGTACTTC. The chain couples TRBV6-5 to TRBJ2-5, with 8 bases matching TRBD1. J lost 5 bases, V lost 0 bases, and 8 bases had no gene match. Germline V CDR1 and CDR2: MNHEY, SVGAGI. CDR3 length: 16 amino acids.

The CDR3 DNA reads TGTGCCAGCAGTTTATTAAATGAGCAGTTCTTC. This codes for CASSLLNEQFF. The rearrangement uses TRBV27 and TRBJ2-1, with D hard to call. CDR3 size: 11 residues. Trimming took 1 base from V and 7 from J, leaving 2 bases between them. CDR1 is MNHEY and CDR2 is SMNVEV in the germline V gene (reference sequence).

In its sample, this clone was seen a few times. CDR3 loop: CASSTVAGANEQFF. CDR3 nucleotides: TGTGCCAGTAGTACAGTAGCGGGAGCCAATGAGCAGTTCTTC. V usage is TRBV19 and J usage is TRBJ2-1, with TRBD2 identical over 9 bases. The germline V gene encodes CDR1 LNHDA and CDR2 SQIVND (reference sequence). The CDR3 is made up of 14 amino acids. The V segment lost 4 bases and the J segment 6 bases; nucleotides outside the gene matches: 4. The variable domain in full, with the rest retrieved from reference TRBV19 and TRBJ2-1, is DGGITQSPKYLFRKEGQNVTLSCEQNLNHDAMYWYRQDPGQGLRLIYYSQIVNDFQKGDIAEGYSVSREKKESFPLTVTSAQKNPTAFYLCASSTVAGANEQFFGPGTRLTVL.

This chain joins TRBV6-6 and TRBJ2-7, with TRBD1 matching 7 bases. V shed 0 bases, J shed 3 bases, and the junction held 2 bases outside the gene matches. Germline values: CDR1 MNHNY, CDR2 SVGAGI (reference sequence). The CDR3 is 14 amino acids. CDR3 bases: TGTGCCAGCAGTTACTCGGGACAGAACTACGAGCAGTACTTC. Amino acid sequence: CASSYSGQNYEQYF.

The J gene is TRBJ2-2, the V gene TRBV19; TRBD2 agrees at 13 bases. The CDR3 is made up of 15 amino acids. Germline V gene sequence: CDR1 LNHDA, CDR2 SQIVND (reference sequence). The J segment lost 7 bases and the V segment lost 6 bases, leaving 5 bases of the junction unmatched. In nucleotides, the CDR3 is TGTGCCAGTAGCGGACTAGCGGGAGTGGGCGGGGAGCTGTTTTTT. Protein sequence: CASSGLAGVGGELFF.

Turning to this clone: The same CDR3 can be traced to other DNA sequences in this sample. The chain employs TRBV30 and TRBJ2-1, with 10 bases fitting TRBD2. Trimming at V came to 0 bases and at J to 0 bases, leaving 2 bases not matched to a gene. The CDR3 consists of 16 residues. Per the germline V gene, CDR1 is GTSNPN and CDR2 is SVGIG (reference sequence). The CDR3 reads CAWSVASGSSYNEQFF. Here the CDR3 DNA reads TGTGCCTGGAGTGTAGCTAGCGGGAGCTCCTACAATGAGCAGTTCTTC.

The chain recombines TRBV6-1 with TRBJ2-7; TRBD1 is a possible D gene (5 bases). This CDR3 is 13 amino acids long. V lost 6 bases and J 2 bases, leaving 11 bases between the germline ends. CDR1 and CDR2 from the germline V gene are MNHNS and SASEGT. The CDR3 is CASSADRTYEQYF. The CDR3 bases are TGTGCCAGCAGCGCAGACAGAACCTACGAGCAGTACTTC.

This clone was detected a few times. The chain recombines TRBV4-3 with TRBJ2-1; possible D gene TRBD1, 6 bases. Trimming left V 0 bases short and J 4 bases short, with 10 bases between. Per germline, CDR1 LGHNA and CDR2 YSLEER. This CDR3 has 15 amino acids. CDR3 residues: CASSQDGRGYNEQFF. CDR3 nucleotide sequence: TGCGCCAGCAGCCAAGACGGCAGGGGATACAATGAGCAGTTCTTC.

This chain uses TRBV6-6 with TRBJ1-1, with unresolved D. CDR1 MNHNY and CDR2 SVGAGI come from the germline V gene (reference sequence). The CDR3 contains 12 residues. V shed 5 bases and J shed 0 bases, with 4 bases lying between them. The DNA of the CDR3 is TGTGCCAGCAGTATATTGAACACTGAAGCTTTCTTT. Protein product: CASSILNTEAFF.

This chain links TRBV5-6 with TRBJ1-5, with unresolved D. Trimming shortened V by 2 bases and J by 1 base, and 7 bases separated the two germline ends. Per the germline V gene, CDR1 is SGHDT and CDR2 is YYEEEE. The CDR3 totals 14 residues. CDR3 protein: CASSFPGSNQPQHF. For the CDR3, the DNA is TGTGCCAGCAGCTTCCCAGGAAGCAATCAGCCCCAGCATTTT.

The V gene is TRBV2, the J gene TRBJ1-2; D call uncertain. Trimming pared 8 bases from V and 0 bases from J, leaving 16 bases between. The CDR3 has 15 amino acids. CDR1 is SNHLY and CDR2 is FYNNEI in the germline V gene. CDR3 residues: CASPGGTATNYGYTF. The CDR3, as DNA: TGTGCCAGCCCAGGAGGTACCGCAACTAACTATGGCTACACCTTC.

This clone has only one observation. This sample includes further DNA sequences coding for the same CDR3. The chain links TRBV6-5 to TRBJ1-5; perhaps TRBD1 as D (5 bases). The length of the CDR3 is 13 residues. Germline CDR1 MNHEY, CDR2 SVGAGI. Trimming shortened V by 7 bases and J by 7 bases, and 14 bases separated the two germline ends. The CDR3 DNA follows: TGTGCCAGCACCCCAGGGTTTGCACAGCCCCAGCATTTT. Translating gives CASTPGFAQPQHF.

The V call is TRBV5-1, the J call TRBJ2-5; 10 nucleotides match TRBD2. Trimming at V came to 1 base and at J to 2 bases, leaving 5 bases not matched to a gene. The CDR3 length is 16 residues. CDR1 and CDR2 from the germline V gene are SGHRS and YFSETQ. The CDR3 DNA sequence: TGCGCCAGCAGCTTGTCGGCTAGCGGGAGTCAAGAGACCCAGTACTTC. Its protein product is CASSLSASGSQETQYF.

The chain recombines TRBV7-9 with TRBJ1-3, with D unclear. Germline-derived CDR1 and CDR2 are SEHNR and FQNEAQ (reference sequence). The CDR3 covers 16 residues. V lost 6 bases, J lost 4 bases, and 19 bases lay in between. CDR3 sequence: CASSLPGRSSGNTIYF. Written as DNA, the CDR3 is TGTGCCAGCAGTTTACCGGGAAGAAGCTCCGGAAACACCATATATTTT.

The chain is built from TRBV6-5 and TRBJ1-6, with a tentative D call TRBD1 (5 bases). V was clipped by 0 bases and J by 7 bases, with 10 bases between them. The CDR3 has 15 residues. Per the germline V gene, CDR1 is MNHEY and CDR2 is SVGAGI. The CDR3 sequence is CASSYSGGDNSPLHF. The CDR3 DNA reads TGTGCCAGCAGTTACTCGGGAGGGGACAATTCACCCCTCCACTTT.

This chain links TRBV7-9 with TRBJ2-3, with D hard to call. The V gene lost 2 bases and the J gene lost 2 bases, with 11 bases spanning the gap. The CDR3 has 15 residues. Germline values: CDR1 SEHNR, CDR2 FQNEAQ (reference sequence). CDR3 bases: TGTGCCAGCAGCTTACATGGGCTGCACACAGATACGCAGTATTTT. This translates into CASSLHGLHTDTQYF.

The CDR3 here is CASSELPGLAGEDTQYF. The DNA of the CDR3 is TGTGCCAGCAGTGAATTGCCGGGACTAGCGGGAGAGGATACGCAGTATTTT. The chain couples TRBV2 to TRBJ2-3, with 14 bases matching TRBD2. V was clipped by 2 bases and J by 6 bases; unmatched bases: 7. Germline V gene lookup returns CDR1 SNHLY and CDR2 FYNNEI. The CDR3 is made up of 17 amino acids.

There are a few counts of this clone. The V gene is TRBV11-2, the J gene TRBJ1-5, with D unresolved. This CDR3 is 15 amino acids long. V was trimmed by 0 bases and J by 3 bases, leaving 9 bases between them. The germline CDR1 and CDR2 sequences are SGHAT and FQNNGV. As DNA, the CDR3 is TGTGCCAGCAGCTTAGAGGGCAATAACAATCAGCCCCAGCATTTT. This gives the protein CASSLEGNNNQPQHF.

A few counts support this clone. The chain carries TRBV15 and TRBJ1-6; D unclear. V lost 5 bases and J lost 6, with 14 bases in between. Germline V gene sequence: CDR1 LNHNV, CDR2 YYDKDF (reference sequence). There are 15 residues in the CDR3. The DNA of the CDR3 is TGTGCCACCAGCCTACGACGGCAGGCTAATTCACCCCTCCACTTT. Protein product: CATSLRRQANSPLHF.

This chain connects TRBV7-6 to TRBJ2-3; 9 nucleotides align to TRBD2. CDR1 is SGHVS and CDR2 is FNYEAQ in the germline V gene. This CDR3 has 15 amino acids. Trimming took 5 bases from V and 4 from J; bases not matched to a gene: 7. The CDR3 sequence: CASSPPGLAPDTQYF. The CDR3 nucleotides read TGTGCCAGCAGCCCCCCGGGACTAGCACCAGATACGCAGTATTTT.

This clone was seen just once. V and J are TRBV2 and TRBJ1-5; possibly TRBD1 for D (5 bases). Per germline, CDR1 SNHLY and CDR2 FYNNEI. The CDR3 totals 14 residues. V lost 9 bases to trimming and J lost 0 bases, with 12 bases between them. As DNA, the CDR3 is TGTGCCAGTCAGGGCAGCTATAGCAATCAGCCCCAGCATTTT. It encodes CASQGSYSNQPQHF.